This T cell receptor (beta chain) appears in the sequencing data of a study of control samples from healthy donors and cancer patients. Produced via immunoSEQ multiplex PCR; TCRdb's table is partial and in-frame only. The sample includes 100,000 to 150,000 clones, approximately 89% of them seen just once. This CDR3 has 14 amino acids. Trimming shortened V by 5 bases and J by 4 bases, and 15 bases separated the two germline ends. Germline CDR1 reads SGHTA; CDR2 reads FQGNSA. The sequence was collected from a young woman in good health. V and J are TRBV7-2 and TRBJ2-7; D unclear. Sequenced material: blood. CDR3 sequence reads: CASSPMRRDYEQYF. CDR3 DNA: TGTGCCAGCAGCCCAATGAGAAGGGATTACGAGCAGTACTTC.